The source of this T cell receptor beta chain is a study of T cell repertoires in cytomegalovirus infection. TCRdb passed the reads through MiXCR, listing each CDR3 protein once. The repertoire holds 300,000 to 400,000 distinct CDR3 sequences, with 25% to 35% as singletons. This clonotype was seen more than once but under ten times. Its matching antigen is unknown. Germline V gene lookup returns CDR1 SGHAT and CDR2 FQNNGV. Trimming shortened V by 2 bases and J by 4 bases, and 8 bases separated the two germline ends. This CDR3 is built from 14 residues. The sequencing used cultured PBMCs, collected from culture after CMV antigen stimulation. The sequence derives from a human donor in good health (CMV status not recorded). Some clones in this sample may be carry-over from other donors' samples. This chain uses TRBV11-2 with TRBJ2-2; D remains ambiguous. CDR3 coding DNA: TGTGCCAGCAGCTTAACCCGGAGCACCGGGGAGCTGTTTTTT. Its protein is CASSLTRSTGELFF.